This TCR beta chain is from a study of cytomegalovirus exposure and HLA in healthy donors. Study findings and constraints: The study flagged about 150 TCR beta chains as cytomegalovirus-associated. With high specificity and sensitivity, the classifier reportedly diagnosed cytomegalovirus status. Across donors, most TCRs were seen rarely, yet some public ones were widespread.

The CDR3 spans 14 residues. The V and J ends lost 5 bases and 5 bases respectively, with 16 bases between them. Germline loops: CDR1 SGHTA, CDR2 FQGTGA. Note on this clone: What it binds is not known.

The donors were members of the validation cohort comprising over a hundred subjects, separate from the approximately 670-subject first cohort. Some clones are missing from TCRdb's copy, which holds only in-frame ones; the method was immunoSEQ multiplex PCR. The sample has some 45,000 clones, approximately 90% seen once; the top ten hold over 5%. The sample comprised PBMCs. The TCR sequence derives from a man younger than 30 in good health and CMV-seronegative. The chain couples TRBV7-3 to TRBJ2-7, with D possibly matching TRBD2 (5 bases). The chain's CDR3 is CASSTSGRGNEQYF. In nucleotides, the CDR3 is TGTGCCAGCAGCACCTCGGGTCGAGGGAACGAGCAGTACTTC.